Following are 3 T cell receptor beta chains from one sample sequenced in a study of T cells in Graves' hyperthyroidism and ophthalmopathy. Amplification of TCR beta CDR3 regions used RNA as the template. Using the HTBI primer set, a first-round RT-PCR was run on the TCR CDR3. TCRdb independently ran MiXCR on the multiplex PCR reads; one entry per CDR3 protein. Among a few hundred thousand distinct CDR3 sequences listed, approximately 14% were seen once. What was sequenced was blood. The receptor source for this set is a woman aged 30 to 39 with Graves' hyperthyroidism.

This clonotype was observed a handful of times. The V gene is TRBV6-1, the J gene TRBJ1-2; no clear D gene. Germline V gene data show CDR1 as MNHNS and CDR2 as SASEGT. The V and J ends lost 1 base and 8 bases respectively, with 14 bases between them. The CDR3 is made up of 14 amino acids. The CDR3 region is CASSEEAGTEGYTF. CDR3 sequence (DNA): TGTGCCAGCAGTGAAGAGGCGGGCACGGAGGGCTACACCTTC.

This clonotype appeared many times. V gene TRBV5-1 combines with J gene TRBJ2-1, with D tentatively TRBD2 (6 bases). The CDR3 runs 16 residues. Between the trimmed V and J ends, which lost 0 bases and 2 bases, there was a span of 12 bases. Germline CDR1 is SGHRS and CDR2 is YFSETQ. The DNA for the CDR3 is TGCGCCAGCAGCTTGGAGGGCGGGATAACCTACAATGAGCAGTTCTTC. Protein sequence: CASSLEGGITYNEQFF.

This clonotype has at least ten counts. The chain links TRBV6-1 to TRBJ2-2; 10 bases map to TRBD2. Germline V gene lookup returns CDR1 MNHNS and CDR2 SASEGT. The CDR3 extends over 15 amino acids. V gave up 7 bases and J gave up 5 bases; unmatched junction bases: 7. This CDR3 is CASIRLAGVTGELFF. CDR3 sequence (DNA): TGTGCCAGCATACGCCTAGCGGGAGTTACCGGGGAGCTGTTTTTT.